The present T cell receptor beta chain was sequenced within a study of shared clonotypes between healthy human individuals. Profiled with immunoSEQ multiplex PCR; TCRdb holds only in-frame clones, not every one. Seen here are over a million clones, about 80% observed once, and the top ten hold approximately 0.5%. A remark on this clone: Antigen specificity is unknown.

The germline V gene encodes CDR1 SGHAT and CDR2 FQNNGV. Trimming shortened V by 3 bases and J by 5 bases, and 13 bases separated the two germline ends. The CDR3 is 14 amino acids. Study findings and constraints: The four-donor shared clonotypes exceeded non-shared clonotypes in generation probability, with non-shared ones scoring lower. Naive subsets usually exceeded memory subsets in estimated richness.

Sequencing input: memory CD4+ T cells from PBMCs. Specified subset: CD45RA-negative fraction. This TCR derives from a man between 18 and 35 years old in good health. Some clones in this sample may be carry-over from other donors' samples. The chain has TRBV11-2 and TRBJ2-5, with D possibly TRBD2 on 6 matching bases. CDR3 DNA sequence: TGTGCCAGCAGCTTGGGTACGGCGGGGGAGACCCAGTACTTC. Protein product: CASSLGTAGETQYF.